A selection of T cell receptor beta chains follows, all from one sample in a study of cytomegalovirus exposure and HLA in healthy donors. Using immunoSEQ multiplex PCR, the repertoire was profiled, and TCRdb retains in-frame clones only, with some absent. The sample shows 150,000 to 200,000 clones, roughly 80% of them seen only once. The sample consisted of PBMCs. All receptors derive from a female donor in good health and CMV-seronegative. Both conserved end residues are part of each CDR3. The order of the fields is V gene, clone size, J gene, D gene, CDR3 DNA, CDR3 protein. D genes are given only for firm matches. The size entry is marked missing in some rows and otherwise reads once, few, many or a size class.

>TRBV5-1|-|TRBJ2-5|TRBD2
TGCGCCAGCAGCTTGGCTAGCGGCTTGGGGACCCAGTACTTC
CASSLASGLGTQYF
>TRBV19|-|TRBJ2-3|TRBD2
TGTGCCAGCTGCAGGGGACTAGCGGATACGCAGTATTTT
CASCRGLADTQYF
>TRBV2|once|TRBJ1-1|-
TGTGCCAGCATAAAGGACAGCACCACTGAAGCTTTCTTT
CASIKDSTTEAFF
>TRBV5-8|-|TRBJ2-3|-
TGTGCCAGCAGCTTAACCTACACAGATACGCAGTATTTT
CASSLTYTDTQYF
>TRBV11-2|few|TRBJ2-1|-
TGTGCCAGCAGCTTAGGAGGAGGGGAGTTCTTC
CASSLGGGEFF
>TRBV28|few|TRBJ2-2|-
TGTGCCAGCAGTTTGCAGCGGGGGGAGCTGTTTTTT
CASSLQRGELFF
>TRBV7-2|-|TRBJ2-6|-
TGTGCCAGCAGCTTAACTCCCGGGGCCAACGTCCTGACTTTC
CASSLTPGANVLTF
>TRBV5-1|-|TRBJ1-1|TRBD1
TGCGCCAGCAGCTCGGACAGGGGGATGGTTGAAGCTTTCTTT
CASSSDRGMVEAFF
>TRBV19|-|TRBJ1-5|-
TGTGCCAGTAGTATGAGGGATAGCAATCAGCCCCAGCATTTT
CASSMRDSNQPQHF
>TRBV27|-|TRBJ2-1|-
TGTGCCAGCAGTTTATCAAGGGGATACAATGAGCAGTTCTTC
CASSLSRGYNEQFF
>TRBV7-9|-|TRBJ1-4|-
TGTTCCAGCAGCCTTCCGGTTACAGGGAGCTATGAAAAACTGTTTTTT
CSSSLPVTGSYEKLFF
>TRBV9|once|TRBJ2-1|TRBD2
TGTGCCAGCAGCGTAGTGTCTAGCGGGGGACTTTCCTACAATGAGCAGTTCTTC
CASSVVSSGGLSYNEQFF
>TRBV4-1|-|TRBJ2-1|TRBD1
TGCGCCAGCAGCCAAGGTTGGACAGGGTCCTACAATGAGCAGTTCTTC
CASSQGWTGSYNEQFF
>TRBV5-4|-|TRBJ2-5|TRBD2
TGTGCCAGCAGCTCCACAGCGGGGGGCCAAGAGACCCAGTACTTC
CASSSTAGGQETQYF
>TRBV12-5|-|TRBJ2-2|TRBD2
TGTGCTAGTGGTTTGGGACTAGCGGGGCACGGGGAGCTGTTTTTT
CASGLGLAGHGELFF
>TRBV9|-|TRBJ2-7|TRBD1
TGTGCCAGCAGCGTAGCGGTGGGACAGAGCTACGAGCAGTACTTC
CASSVAVGQSYEQYF
>TRBV10-1|-|TRBJ2-1|TRBD2
TGCGCCAGCAGTGTTCTCCGGAGCGGGAGGAATGAGCAGTTCTTC
CASSVLRSGRNEQFF
>TRBV7-3|-|TRBJ2-1|TRBD2
TGTGCCAGCAGCTTAAAGGGCAGGACTAGCGGGGCGGCGAATGAGCAGTTCTTC
CASSLKGRTSGAANEQFF
>TRBV6-5|-|TRBJ1-1|-
TGTGCTTGTAAGGTTGACAGGAACACTGAAGCTTTCTTT
CACKVDRNTEAFF
>TRBV9|-|TRBJ1-2|TRBD1
TGTGCCAGCAGCTCACGGACAGGGACGGACTATGGCTACACCTTC
CASSSRTGTDYGYTF
>TRBV5-1|-|TRBJ1-1|TRBD1
TGCGCCAGCAGCTTGGGCAGGGGGGACACTGAAGCTTTCTTT
CASSLGRGDTEAFF
>TRBV7-2|-|TRBJ1-4|-
TGTGCCAGCAGCACCCGACAGGTGCTTAATGAAAAACTGTTTTTT
CASSTRQVLNEKLFF
>TRBV9|-|TRBJ2-1|-
TGTGCCAGCAGCACTCCCATAGGGGCAGGGCCCCTCAATGAGCAGTTCTTC
CASSTPIGAGPLNEQFF
>TRBV10-2|-|TRBJ2-5|-
TGCGCCAGCAGGGAGCCACAAGAGACCCAGTACTTC
CASREPQETQYF
>TRBV4-3|-|TRBJ1-1|-
TGCGCCAGCAGCCAAGAGGCAGGGTTGAACACTGAAGCTTTCTTT
CASSQEAGLNTEAFF
>TRBV27|-|TRBJ1-1|-
TGTGCCAGCAGTTTTGGCGGGACGAACACTGAAGCTTTCTTT
CASSFGGTNTEAFF
>TRBV6-5|-|TRBJ1-5|TRBD1
TGTGCCAGCAGTAAACAGGGGTCCAATCAGCCCCAGCATTTT
CASSKQGSNQPQHF